These 11 T cell receptor beta chains originate from one sample sequenced in a study of blood T cell repertoires in COVID-19. This table comes from immunoSEQ multiplex PCR, and its TCRdb copy is limited to in-frame clones, with some not included. The sample lists over 150,000 clones; roughly 87% were seen once. The sample taken for sequencing was PBMCs or T cells enriched from blood (not recorded which). These TCRs come from a woman aged 45-59 years who had recovered from COVID-19.

The chain recombines TRBV5-6 with TRBJ2-5; 12 bases map to TRBD2. This CDR3 has 17 amino acids. The germline V gene has CDR1 SGHDT and CDR2 YYEEEE. The V gene end was trimmed by 0 bases and the J gene end by 2 bases; junction bases not matched to a gene: 5. CDR3 in DNA: TGTGCCAGCAGCTTGGTACTAGCGGGAGGTGTTCAAGAGACCCAGTACTTC. Translated: CASSLVLAGGVQETQYF.

In this sample, this clone turned up once. The genes are TRBV5-1 and TRBJ1-1; 7 bases align to TRBD1. Trimming at V came to 4 bases and at J to 5 bases, leaving 8 bases not matched to a gene. CDR3 length equals 14 residues. Germline assignment: CDR1 SGHRS and CDR2 YFSETQ. This chain's CDR3 is CASSVDRVGTEAFF. The CDR3, as DNA: TGCGCCAGCAGCGTAGACAGGGTAGGAACTGAAGCTTTCTTT.

This chain joins TRBV27 and TRBJ2-2, with TRBD2 as a possible D gene (5 bases). The V end was cut by 0 bases, the J end by 4 bases, with 9 bases between. This CDR3 comprises 15 residues. In germline, CDR1 is MNHEY, CDR2 SMNVEV (reference sequence). The CDR3 bases are TGTGCCAGCAGTTTATCTTTCGGGGTCACCGGGGAGCTGTTTTTT. Residues: CASSLSFGVTGELFF.

V is TRBV7-9 and J is TRBJ2-7; D possibly corresponds to TRBD2 (5 bases). Trimming cost V 10 bases and J 4 bases, with 17 bases left between them. This CDR3 region has 13 residues. The germline V gene encodes CDR1 SEHNR and CDR2 FQNEAQ (reference sequence). CDR3 residues: CATVGGPRYEQYF. CDR3 nucleotides: TGTGCCACCGTCGGCGGGCCCCGGTACGAGCAGTACTTC.

Concerning this clone: The CDR3 carries no conserved terminal phenylalanine or tryptophan, so it likely arises from a read error. The gene calls are TRBV25-1 and TRBJ2-3; TRBD2 agrees at 7 bases. CDR3 size: 13 residues. The germline V gene encodes CDR1 MGHDK and CDR2 SYGVNS. J was trimmed by 8 bases and V by 1 base; bases with no gene match: 3. The DNA for the CDR3 is TGTGCCAGCAGTGAATCTGGGGGGGGTACGCAGTATCTT. Its protein is CASSESGGGTQYL.

This clone was detected a few times. The rearrangement uses TRBV5-1 and TRBJ2-2, with 9 bases identical to TRBD2. J was trimmed by 3 bases and V by 3 bases; bases with no gene match: 6. The CDR3 sequence is 16 residues long. Germline V gene lookup returns CDR1 SGHRS and CDR2 YFSETQ. CDR3 coding DNA: TGCGCCAGCAGCTCATTAGCGGGAGTGGACACCGGGGAGCTGTTTTTT. Amino acid sequence: CASSSLAGVDTGELFF.

The chain links TRBV7-9 to TRBJ2-1, with D unresolved. The CDR3 runs to 14 residues. V lost 0 bases to trimming and J lost 2 bases, with 5 bases between them. CDR1 is SEHNR and CDR2 is FQNEAQ in the germline V gene (reference sequence). DNA of the CDR3: TGTGCCAGCAGCTTAGCTCCTACCTACAATGAGCAGTTCTTC. Translating gives CASSLAPTYNEQFF.

This chain uses TRBV2 with TRBJ2-7, with 7 bases fitting TRBD1. The V gene's germline CDR1 is SNHLY and CDR2 FYNNEI. The CDR3 contains 14 residues. V lost 4 bases and J lost 1; bases outside the gene matches: 4. The CDR3 reads CASSVRDRSYEQYF. CDR3 nucleotide sequence: TGTGCCAGCAGTGTCAGGGACAGATCCTACGAGCAGTACTTC. The entire variable domain, with the rest obtained from reference TRBV2 and TRBJ2-7, is as follows: EPEVTQTPSHQVTQMGQEVILRCVPISNHLYFYWYRQILGQKVEFLVSFYNNEISEKSEIFDDQFSVERPDGSNFTLKIRSTKLEDSAMYFCASSVRDRSYEQYFGPGTRLTVT.

The chain recombines TRBV7-6 with TRBJ2-3, with 11 bases fitting TRBD2. CDR3 size: 17 residues. V dropped 1 base and J dropped 2; count of bases not matched to a gene: 5. Germline V gene data show CDR1 as SGHVS and CDR2 as FNYEAQ. CDR3 DNA sequence: TGTGCCAGCAGCTTAGGGGTGGGACTAGCGGCCACAGATACGCAGTATTTT. Its translation is CASSLGVGLAATDTQYF.

About this clone: The junction departs from the called germline gene at one end, perhaps through a read error. The chain links TRBV24-1 to TRBJ1-2; 8 nucleotides align to TRBD1. This CDR3 has 14 amino acids. CDR1 and CDR2 from the germline V gene are KGHDR and SFDVKD. CDR3 sequence reads: CASRRGQATYGYTF. The CDR3 bases are TGTGCCTCCAGGAGGGGACAGGCCACTTATGGCTACACCTTC.

Concerning this clone itself: A much larger clone differs from this one at a single base, so this may be a read error. The V gene is TRBV28, the J gene TRBJ1-2, with 10 nucleotides matching TRBD1. The trim removed 5 bases at V and 4 bases at J, leaving 1 base unmatched. Germline CDR1 and CDR2: MDHEN and SYDVKM. The CDR3 sequence is 13 residues long. CDR3 loop: CASSRTGGYGYTF. CDR3 DNA: TGTGCCAGCAGTCGGACAGGGGGCTATGGCTACACCTTC.